This TCR beta chain was observed in a study of shared clonotypes between healthy human individuals. General study points: Clonotypes which were not shared had lower generation probabilities than clonotypes that all four donors shared. Among donors, the sharing of clonotypes was expected to be influenced by sequencing depth.

Germline V CDR1 and CDR2: MNHEY, SMNVEV (reference sequence). V was clipped by 6 bases and J by 0 bases, with 12 bases between them. This CDR3 is 15 amino acids long. Concerning this clone: Antigen: not known.

Sequenced by immunoSEQ multiplex PCR; TCRdb stores in-frame clones only, minus some. The table lists hundreds of thousands of clones, 70% to 75% of them singletons. The rearrangement uses TRBV27 and TRBJ2-4; D gene ambiguous. The TCR originated in a man under 40 in good health. Sample: memory CD4+ T cells sorted from blood. Described subset: CD45RA-negative fraction. CDR3 sequence (DNA): TGTGCCAGCAGCCCTACCCGCCTAGCCAAAAACATTCAGTACTTC. This translates into CASSPTRLAKNIQYF.